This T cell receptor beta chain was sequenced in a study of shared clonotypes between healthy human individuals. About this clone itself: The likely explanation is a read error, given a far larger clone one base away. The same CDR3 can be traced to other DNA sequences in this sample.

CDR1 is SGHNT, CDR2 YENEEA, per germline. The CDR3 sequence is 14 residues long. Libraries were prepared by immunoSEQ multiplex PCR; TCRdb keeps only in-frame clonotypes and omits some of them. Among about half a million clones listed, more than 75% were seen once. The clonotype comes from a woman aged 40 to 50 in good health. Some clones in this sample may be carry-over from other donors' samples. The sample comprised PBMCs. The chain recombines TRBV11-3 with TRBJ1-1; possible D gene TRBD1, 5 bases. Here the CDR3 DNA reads TGTGCTAGCAGCTTAGGGACGGAGAACACTGAAGCTTTCTTT. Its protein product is CASSLGTENTEAFF.